These 18 T cell receptor beta chains were sequenced from one sample in a study of molecular identifiers for immune sequencing clone quantification. MiXCR, run by TCRdb on the PCR reads, gives a single entry per CDR3 protein. The sample consists of 460,000 or so distinct CDR3 sequences, around 21% of them appearing once. The specimen was naive CD8+ T cells from blood, with Jurkat cell RNA spiked in. Sample subset: FACS-sorted CD8+CD4-CCR7+CD45RA+ naive T cells. These receptor sequences come from a human donor in good health. Some libraries in this study had Jurkat cell RNA spiked in.

A word on this clonotype: One base away lies a much larger clone, so this may be a sequencing read error. The gene calls are TRBV10-3 and TRBJ2-3, with 7 bases matching TRBD2. The germline gives CDR1 ENHRY, CDR2 SYGVKD. This CDR3 spans 16 amino acids. The CDR3 region has the DNA TGTGCCATCAGTGAGCAGGCTAGCGGTACCACAGATGCGCAGTATTTT. This translates into CAISEQASGTTDAQYF.

The rearrangement joins TRBV5-4 to TRBJ1-1, with D unclear. The length of the CDR3 is 13 residues. The germline CDR1 and CDR2 sequences are SGHNT and YYREEE (reference sequence). The CDR3 DNA reads TGTGCGTCAAGCTCGCTTCTGACCACTGAAGCTTTCTTT. This sequence encodes CASSSLLTTEAFF.

This clonotype was picked up a small number of times. The chain employs TRBV11-2 and TRBJ2-3; TRBD2 matches 7 bases. The V gene end was trimmed by 1 base and the J gene end by 6 bases; junction bases not matched to a gene: 7. The germline gives CDR1 SGHAT, CDR2 FQNNGV. This CDR3 contains 15 residues. The CDR3 spells CASSLAVGGRDTQYF. CDR3 in DNA: TGTGCCAGCAGCTTAGCTGTGGGAGGGAGGGATACGCAGTATTTT.

This clonotype was detected only a few times. The V and J genes are TRBV20-1 and TRBJ2-1; TRBD2 matches at 11 bases. V was pared by 2 bases and J by 7 bases, with 13 bases of the junction left unmatched. The germline gives CDR1 DFQATT, CDR2 SNEGSKA (reference sequence). This CDR3 spans 17 amino acids. Here the CDR3 reads CSARPLLAGEGGNEQFF. CDR3 nucleotide sequence: TGCAGTGCTAGACCACTACTAGCGGGGGAGGGAGGTAATGAGCAGTTCTTC.

The chain couples TRBV9 to TRBJ2-3; 7 nucleotides match TRBD2. CDR1 is SGDLS, CDR2 YYNGEE, per germline. This CDR3 spans 15 amino acids. Trimming cost V 3 bases and J 0 bases; bases outside gene matches: 4. CDR3 in DNA: TGTGCCAGCAGCGCCAGCGGGGTTAGCACAGATACGCAGTATTTT. It is translated as CASSASGVSTDTQYF.

The chain joins TRBV7-9 to TRBJ2-1; the match to TRBD2 covers 8 bases. The V and J ends lost 1 base and 5 bases, in that order; junction bases with no gene match: 13. This CDR3 comprises 18 residues. The germline V gene has CDR1 SEHNR and CDR2 FQNEAQ (reference sequence). CDR3 DNA sequence: TGTGCCAGCAGCTTAGGGATTAGCGGGGAGGTACGCCACAATGAGCAGTTCTTC. It encodes CASSLGISGEVRHNEQFF. Full variable domain (rest looked up from reference TRBV7-9 and TRBJ2-1): DTGVSQNPRHKITKRGQNVTFRCDPISEHNRLYWYRQTLGQGPEFLTYFQNEAQLEKSRLLSDRFSAERPKGSFSTLEIQRTEQGDSAMYLCASSLGISGEVRHNEQFFGPGTRLTVL.

The sample holds many counts of this clonotype. The chain combines TRBV4-3 with TRBJ1-4; TRBD1 might be the D (5 bases). The CDR3 totals 15 residues. CDR1 and CDR2 (germline): LGHNA, YSLEER. Trimming cost V 1 base and J 7 bases, with 13 bases left between them. DNA of the CDR3: TGCGCCAGCAGCCAAGGAAGGGGTGGGGGTGAAAAACTGTTTTTT. This sequence encodes CASSQGRGGGEKLFF.

The rearrangement joins TRBV5-8 to TRBJ2-7; D gene ambiguous. Trimming took 4 bases from V and 5 from J, leaving 16 bases between them. Germline V gene lookup returns CDR1 SGHTS and CDR2 YDEGEE. The CDR3 length is 14 residues. The CDR3, as DNA: TGTGCCAGCAGCCCGGAATGGCCGCGCCACGAGCAGTACTTC. Its translation: CASSPEWPRHEQYF.

The chain carries TRBV10-3 and TRBJ1-1; 10 bases are shared with TRBD1. The J segment lost 3 bases and the V segment lost 6 bases, leaving 7 bases of the junction unmatched. The CDR3 consists of 15 residues. Germline CDR1 ENHRY, CDR2 SYGVKD. DNA for the CDR3: TGTGCCATCAGCGAGAGGACAGGGGGATACACTGAAGCTTTCTTT. Protein: CAISERTGGYTEAFF.

This clonotype was observed many times. The J gene is TRBJ2-3, the V gene TRBV7-2; no clear D gene. V was shortened by 3 bases and J by 10 bases, with 17 bases between the two germline ends. The germline gives CDR1 SGHTA, CDR2 FQGNSA. CDR3 length: 14 residues. CDR3 DNA: TGTGCCAGCAGCTTGACCACTCACGACCTGGCGCAGTATTTT. It translates to CASSLTTHDLAQYF.

A remark on this clonotype: It may be a read error: a sequence one base away is much more abundant. The J gene is TRBJ2-3, the V gene TRBV4-3, with 7 bases matching TRBD2. In germline, CDR1 is LGHNA, CDR2 YSLEER. This CDR3 has 17 residues. The V gene end was trimmed by 3 bases and the J gene end by 6 bases; junction bases not matched to a gene: 15. The CDR3 nucleotides read TGCGCCAGCAGCCACGCGCTAAAGGCGGGGGAGGGTGATACGCAGTATTTT. Protein product: CASSHALKAGEGDTQYF.

Points on this clonotype: A much larger clonotype is one base distant, so this may be a read error. This rearrangement joins TRBV12-3 or TRBV12-4 to TRBJ1-5; D unclear. The CDR3 covers 13 residues. For the CDR3, the DNA is TGTGCCAGCAGCCTTACATCGAATCAGCCCCGGCATTTT. Translated, it gives CASSLTSNQPRHF.

This clonotype was seen a handful of times. The chain employs TRBV10-3 and TRBJ2-4; D remains unclear. Deletions cut 8 bases from V and 9 bases from J, with 11 bases between. Per the germline V gene, CDR1 is ENHRY and CDR2 is SYGVKD. This CDR3 comprises 11 residues. The CDR3 here is CAILVGGIQYF. The CDR3 region has the DNA TGTGCCATCTTAGTGGGTGGCATTCAGTACTTC.

J is TRBJ2-1 and V is TRBV19; 7 bases match TRBD2. V dropped 6 bases and J dropped 0; count of bases not matched to a gene: 2. The CDR3 spans 14 residues. Germline CDR1 LNHDA, CDR2 SQIVND (reference sequence). CDR3 coding DNA: TGTGCCAGTAGAGGACTAGACTCCTACAATGAGCAGTTCTTC. The encoded protein is CASRGLDSYNEQFF.

Points on this clonotype: This clone may be a read error of a much larger clone one base away. The J gene is TRBJ2-3, the V gene TRBV7-9, with D perhaps assigned TRBD1 or TRBD2 (5 bases each). The CDR3 loop spans 12 amino acids. Per the germline V gene, CDR1 is SEHNR and CDR2 is FQNEAQ (reference sequence). This chain's CDR3 is CASSLVDGTRYF. Written as DNA, the CDR3 is TGTGCCAGCAGCTTAGTGGACGGGACGCGGTATTTT.

This chain links TRBV28 with TRBJ2-7; D remains ambiguous. The V end lost 6 bases, the J end lost 0 bases, and 9 bases lay between the germline ends. The germline V gene encodes CDR1 MDHEN and CDR2 SYDVKM. CDR3 length: 13 amino acids. CDR3 DNA sequence: TGTGCCAGCAGAGGACCGAACTCCTACGAGCAGTACTTC. It yields the protein CASRGPNSYEQYF.

As to this clonotype: A single base separates this from a much larger clone, so it may be a read error. The chain has TRBV5-1 and TRBJ1-1, with unresolved D. CDR1 and CDR2 from the germline V gene are SGHRS and YFSETQ. V was trimmed by 7 bases and J by 0 bases, leaving 19 bases between them. The CDR3 extends over 16 amino acids. CDR3 nucleotide sequence: TGCGCCAGCTCCTCGGTCAGTCCTATCATGAACACTGAAGCTTTCTTT. Its translation is CASSSVSPIMNTEAFF.

This clonotype was observed many times. The rearrangement uses TRBV7-8 and TRBJ1-2; the D gene is possibly TRBD1 (5 bases). The CDR3 extends over 14 amino acids. Germline V lookup: CDR1 SGHVS, CDR2 FQNEAQ. Trimming removed 4 bases from V and 7 bases from J, with 16 bases in between. In nucleotides, the CDR3 is TGTGCCAGCAGCTCAGGGATTGTAGAAGCTGGCTACACCTTC. Its protein is CASSSGIVEAGYTF.